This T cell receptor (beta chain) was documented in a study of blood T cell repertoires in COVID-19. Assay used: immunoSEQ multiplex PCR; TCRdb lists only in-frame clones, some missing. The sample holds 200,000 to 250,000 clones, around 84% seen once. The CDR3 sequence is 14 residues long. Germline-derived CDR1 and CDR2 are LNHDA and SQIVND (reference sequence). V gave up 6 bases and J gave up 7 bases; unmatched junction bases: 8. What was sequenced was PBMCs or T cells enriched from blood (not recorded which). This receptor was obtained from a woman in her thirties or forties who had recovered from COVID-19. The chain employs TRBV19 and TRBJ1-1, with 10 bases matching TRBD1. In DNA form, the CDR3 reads TGTGCCAGTAGCGACAGGGGGCGATCATTTGAAGCTTTCTTT. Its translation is CASSDRGRSFEAFF.